Shown below are 23 T cell receptor beta chains from a single sample sequenced in a study of T-cell reconstitution after alpha-beta-depleted transplantation in children. Using unique molecular identifiers, the investigators prepared the TCRbeta library. Each CDR3 protein is one row after TCRdb ran MiXCR on the PCR reads. The table has about 92,000 distinct CDR3 sequences, roughly an eighth seen once. The sequences come from PBMCs from the stem cell graft donor, collected from the stem cell graft. These receptors originate from a human donor who donated a stem cell graft to a child with inherited bone marrow failure.

This chain joins TRBV19 and TRBJ1-2; D may be TRBD1 (5 bases). The length of the CDR3 is 14 residues. CDR1 and CDR2 from the germline V gene are LNHDA and SQIVND (reference sequence). V was pared by 7 bases and J by 0 bases, with 12 bases between. CDR3 amino acids: CASTRSTANYGYTF. CDR3 coding DNA: TGTGCCAGTACCCGGTCGACAGCTAACTATGGCTACACCTTC. Complete variable domain (other parts from reference TRBV19 and TRBJ1-2): DGGITQSPKYLFRKEGQNVTLSCEQNLNHDAMYWYRQDPGQGLRLIYYSQIVNDFQKGDIAEGYSVSREKKESFPLTVTSAQKNPTAFYLCASTRSTANYGYTFGSGTRLTVV.

In its sample, this clonotype was seen many times. The chain links TRBV5-1 to TRBJ1-5; TRBD1 matches at 7 bases. The CDR3 covers 15 residues. Trimming at V came to 0 bases and at J to 5 bases, leaving 5 bases not matched to a gene. CDR1 is SGHRS, CDR2 YFSETQ, per germline. As DNA, the CDR3 is TGCGCCAGCAGCTTGGGACAGGGCGACTATCAGCCCCAGCATTTT. Translation: CASSLGQGDYQPQHF. The full variable domain, completed using reference TRBV5-1 and TRBJ1-5, is KAGVTQTPRYLIKTRGQQVTLSCSPISGHRSVSWYQQTPGQGLQFLFEYFSETQRNKGNFPGRFSGRQFSNSRSEMNVSTLELGDSALYLCASSLGQGDYQPQHFGDGTRLSIL.

This clonotype was counted many times. The rearrangement joins TRBV7-2 to TRBJ1-6; D remains unclear. Trimming removed 4 bases from V and 6 bases from J, with 7 bases in between. The CDR3 runs 13 residues. Germline-derived CDR1 and CDR2 are SGHTA and FQGNSA. CDR3 nucleotide sequence: TGTGCCAGCAGCTCCGACGGTAATTCACCCCTCCACTTT. It codes for CASSSDGNSPLHF.

The sample holds many counts of this clonotype. The germline gene is not matched at one end of the junction; a read error may be the cause. The chain combines TRBV24-1 with TRBJ2-1, with 8 bases matching TRBD2. CDR1 and CDR2 (germline): KGHDR, SFDVKD. The CDR3 totals 18 residues. CDR3 amino acids: CAAGGSGGPSFAYNDQFF. As DNA, the CDR3 is TGTGCCGCGGGTGGCTCGGGAGGGCCCTCGTTTGCCTACAATGATCAGTTCTTC.

This clonotype occurred many times. The chain joins TRBV27 to TRBJ2-7, with D perhaps TRBD2 (7 bases). This CDR3 is 14 amino acids long. V lost 3 bases, J lost 7 bases, and 16 bases lay in between. Per the germline V gene, CDR1 is MNHEY and CDR2 is SMNVEV (reference sequence). CDR3 DNA sequence: TGTGCCAGCAGTTTTGTGGGGGGGCGTCGGGAGCAGTACTTC. It specifies CASSFVGGRREQYF.

This clonotype turned up a few times. This sequence joins TRBV4-3 and TRBJ2-7; 11 bases match TRBD2. V lost 2 bases and J lost 0; bases outside the gene matches: 6. Germline CDR1 is LGHNA and CDR2 is YSLEER. The CDR3 sequence is 17 residues long. In nucleotides, the CDR3 is TGCGCCAGCAGCCAAACAACTAGCGGGAGACCCTCCTACGAGCAGTACTTC. Translating gives CASSQTTSGRPSYEQYF.

This clonotype is a singleton in its sample. This rearrangement joins TRBV7-3 to TRBJ2-2; D call uncertain. The V and J ends lost 10 bases and 8 bases respectively, with 11 bases between them. CDR1 is SGHTA, CDR2 FQGTGA, per germline. This CDR3 is built from 11 residues. Here the CDR3 reads CATSDGGELFF. CDR3 nucleotides: TGTGCCACCAGTGACGGGGGGGAGCTGTTTTTT.

This clonotype was seen many times. The rearrangement joins TRBV13 to TRBJ2-7, with 10 bases aligning to TRBD1. With 1 base clipped from V and 5 bases from J, the junction kept 5 bases outside the gene matches. CDR1 and CDR2 (germline): PRHDT, FYEKMQ (reference sequence). This CDR3 contains 15 residues. CDR3 amino acids: CASSLATGGLDEQYF. The CDR3 DNA follows: TGTGCCAGCAGCTTAGCGACAGGGGGCTTAGACGAGCAGTACTTC.

At least ten counts were recorded for this clonotype. The chain joins TRBV5-1 to TRBJ2-7; D unclear. V was pared by 2 bases and J by 2 bases, with 14 bases between. CDR1 SGHRS and CDR2 YFSETQ come from the germline V gene. This CDR3 is 15 amino acids long. The CDR3 DNA reads as TGCGCCAGCAGCTTCCGTCTTATACCCCCCTACGAGCAGTACTTC. This encodes CASSFRLIPPYEQYF.

This clonotype was counted at least ten times. The rearrangement uses TRBV7-2 and TRBJ2-3; 8 bases fit TRBD2. Germline trimming cut 3 bases from V and 4 bases from J; bases unmatched to any gene: 9. CDR3 length: 16 residues. Looked up from germline, CDR1 is SGHTA and CDR2 is FQGNSA. This CDR3 reads CASSLTTGGPSDTQYF. The CDR3 DNA reads as TGTGCCAGCAGCTTGACAACGGGGGGGCCGTCAGATACGCAGTATTTT.

This clonotype was seen once. V is TRBV5-1 and J is TRBJ1-3; D is uncertain. The V end was cut by 0 bases, the J end by 3 bases, with 4 bases between. Germline V gene lookup returns CDR1 SGHRS and CDR2 YFSETQ. The CDR3 consists of 13 residues. CDR3 bases: TGCGCCAGCAGCTTGGACGATGGAAACACCATATATTTT. This codes for CASSLDDGNTIYF.

This clonotype was counted at least ten times. J is TRBJ2-2 and V is TRBV3-1; maybe TRBD1 (6 bases). CDR1 and CDR2 from the germline V gene are LGHDT and YNNKEL (reference sequence). V was pared by 4 bases and J by 4 bases, with 7 bases between. The CDR3 runs to 13 residues. CDR3 coding DNA: TGTGCCAGCAGCCGAGGGGGCACCGGGGAGCTGTTTTTT. This encodes CASSRGGTGELFF.

The chain carries TRBV6-1 and TRBJ2-2; D is undetermined. From germline, CDR1 is MNHNS and CDR2 SASEGT. CDR3 length: 15 residues. With 6 bases removed from V and 1 base from J, the gap between germline ends came to 12 bases. In DNA form, the CDR3 reads TGTGCCAGCAGGATCGGCAGGAGGAACACCGGGGAGCTGTTTTTT. This codes for CASRIGRRNTGELFF.

This clonotype was seen at least ten times. CDR3 sequence reads: CASSQEGTGGYGYTF. CDR3 sequence (DNA): TGTGCCAGCAGCCAAGAAGGTACAGGGGGGTATGGCTACACCTTC. The rearrangement links TRBV4-2 to TRBJ1-2; 8 nucleotides align to TRBD1. The CDR3 has 15 amino acids. CDR1 is LGHNA and CDR2 is YNFKEQ in the germline V gene. The V segment lost 0 bases and the J segment 5 bases; nucleotides outside the gene matches: 5.

This clonotype was found many times. The V call is TRBV29-1, the J call TRBJ2-7; 7 bases are a match to TRBD2. Per the germline V gene, CDR1 is SQVTM and CDR2 is ANQGSEA. There are 12 residues in the CDR3. The junction had 2 bases not matched to a gene; V was cut back by 4 bases and J by 2 bases. The CDR3 here is CSVAAGAYEQYF. Written as DNA, the CDR3 is TGCAGCGTTGCCGCGGGGGCCTACGAGCAGTACTTC.

This chain links TRBV6-6 with TRBJ1-1; D is perhaps TRBD1 (6 bases). The CDR3 covers 16 residues. V dropped 2 bases and J dropped 0 bases, with 13 bases sitting between them. Germline loops: CDR1 MNHNY, CDR2 SVGAGI (reference sequence). CDR3 residues: CASSYSQGGVNTEAFF. The DNA of the CDR3 is TGTGCCAGCAGTTACAGTCAAGGGGGTGTGAACACTGAAGCTTTCTTT.

This clonotype was counted ten times or more. The chain joins TRBV7-2 to TRBJ1-1, with TRBD1 as a possible D gene (6 bases). V gave up 5 bases and J gave up 7 bases, with 14 bases separating them. The CDR3 loop spans 13 amino acids. Germline V gene lookup returns CDR1 SGHTA and CDR2 FQGNSA. The CDR3: CASSPSPGVEAFF. CDR3 DNA: TGTGCCAGCAGCCCCTCCCCAGGGGTTGAAGCTTTCTTT.

Ten or more counts support this clonotype. The J gene is TRBJ1-1, the V gene TRBV5-5; 10 bases match TRBD1. Germline CDR1 is SGHKS and CDR2 is YYEKEE (reference sequence). This CDR3 comprises 16 residues. V dropped 0 bases and J dropped 3; count of bases not matched to a gene: 5. CDR3 bases: TGTGCCAGCAGCTTGGCCTGGACAGGGGGGTACACTGAAGCTTTCTTT. As protein: CASSLAWTGGYTEAFF.

This clonotype was detected ten times or more. V and J are TRBV6-5 and TRBJ1-5; the match to TRBD1 covers 7 bases. CDR3 length: 18 amino acids. V lost 5 bases to trimming and J lost 1 base; unmatched junction nucleotides: 14. CDR1 is MNHEY, CDR2 SVGAGI, per germline. The CDR3 nucleotides are TGTGCCAGCAGTCCCGACAGGGCGAGGGTGCGGAGCAATCAGCCCCAGCATTTT. Translating gives CASSPDRARVRSNQPQHF.

This clonotype was observed at least ten times. V gene TRBV2 combines with J gene TRBJ2-2, with D unresolved. Trimming stripped 0 bases from V and 5 bases from J, with 4 bases between. The CDR3 runs 13 residues. Germline V lookup: CDR1 SNHLY, CDR2 FYNNEI. CDR3 region: CASSEAETGELFF. In DNA form, the CDR3 reads TGTGCCAGCAGTGAAGCAGAAACCGGGGAGCTGTTTTTT.

The rearrangement uses TRBV7-2 and TRBJ2-1; TRBD2 agrees at 7 bases. Germline-derived CDR1 and CDR2 are SGHTA and FQGNSA. CDR3 length equals 13 residues. V shed 8 bases, J shed 5 bases, and the junction held 6 bases outside the gene matches. CDR3 sequence reads: CASVPGLNNEQFF. The CDR3 DNA is TGTGCCAGCGTACCGGGACTAAACAATGAGCAGTTCTTC.

This clonotype was seen ten or more times. The chain employs TRBV5-1 and TRBJ2-5; D is unclear. Trimming cost V 0 bases and J 5 bases, with 14 bases left between them. CDR1 and CDR2 from the germline V gene are SGHRS and YFSETQ. CDR3 length: 15 amino acids. The CDR3 DNA reads TGCGCCAGCAGCTTGGCCGTAGGGTCGAGGGAGACCCAGTACTTC. Translating gives CASSLAVGSRETQYF.

V gene TRBV12-3 or TRBV12-4 combines with J gene TRBJ1-1; the D gene is possibly TRBD1 (5 bases). The V and J ends lost 10 bases and 8 bases respectively, with 20 bases between them. The CDR3 is 13 amino acids. The CDR3 loop reads CATSREWVGEAFF. In DNA form, the CDR3 reads TGTGCCACCTCCAGGGAGTGGGTGGGGGAAGCTTTCTTT.